These T cell receptor beta chains were read from a single sample in a study of T cell clonotyping in hematopoietic cell transplantation. Clones were read by immunoSEQ multiplex PCR, and TCRdb kept only the in-frame ones, dropping some. Here the sample spans roughly 30,000 clones, roughly 92% being singletons. The sequencing here drew on PBMCs, taken 100 days after allogeneic stem cell transplant. The source is a female patient aged 50-59 years who had an allogeneic stem cell transplant from a related donor, so the T cells may come from the graft donor. Some clones in this sample may be carry-over from other donors' samples. Both conserved end residues are part of each CDR3. Fields, in order: V gene, clone size, J gene, D gene, CDR3 protein, CDR3 DNA. A D gene is named only where the DNA matches it firmly. For some rows the clone size is stated as once, few or many, or as a class when expanded; others skip it.

>TRBV6-1|NA|TRBJ1-2|TRBD1
CASTIGTGERGGYTF
TGTGCCAGCACCATAGGGACAGGGGAAAGGGGTGGCTACACCTTC
>TRBV9|few|TRBJ1-2|NA
CASSPGTLYGYTF
TGTGCCAGCAGCCCCGGGACTCTCTATGGCTACACCTTC
>TRBV25-1|NA|TRBJ1-2|TRBD1
CASSGDRLYGYTF
TGTGCCAGCAGTGGGGACAGGTTGTATGGCTACACCTTC
>TRBV6-1|once|TRBJ1-4|NA
CASMGLGEKLFF
TGTGCCAGCATGGGCCTCGGGGAAAAACTGTTTTTT
>TRBV6-1|NA|TRBJ2-2|TRBD2
CASSEALAPSGGSGELFF
TGTGCCAGCAGTGAAGCGCTTGCCCCTAGCGGGGGCTCCGGGGAGCTGTTTTTT
>TRBV5-6|NA|TRBJ2-7|TRBD1
CASSPLGQGGAWQYF
TGTGCCAGCAGCCCTCTGGGACAGGGTGGGGCGTGGCAGTACTTC
>TRBV5-6|NA|TRBJ1-2|NA
CASSLAQGFLVGYTF
TGTGCCAGCAGCTTGGCCCAGGGGTTCCTGGTTGGCTACACCTTC
>TRBV5-1|NA|TRBJ2-3|NA
CASSLPLSSTDTQYF
TGCGCCAGCAGCTTGCCACTTTCTAGCACAGATACGCAGTATTTT
>TRBV7-2|once|TRBJ2-1|TRBD2
CASSLRSGGAAGEQFF
TGTGCCAGCAGCCTACGAAGCGGGGGGGCTGCTGGTGAGCAGTTCTTC
>TRBV7-6|NA|TRBJ2-2|NA
CASSLVEVEHPNTGELFF
TGTGCCAGCAGCTTAGTCGAGGTAGAACACCCGAACACCGGGGAGCTGTTTTTT
>TRBV4-1|NA|TRBJ2-1|NA
CASSQPSYEQFF
TGCGCCAGCAGCCAACCAAGCTATGAGCAGTTCTTC
>TRBV5-1|NA|TRBJ1-2|NA
CASSLAPDNYGYTF
TGCGCCAGCAGCTTGGCCCCAGATAACTATGGCTACACCTTC
>TRBV6-1|NA|TRBJ2-3|TRBD1
CASSYGQEAQYF
TGTGCCAGCAGCTACGGACAGGAGGCGCAGTATTTT
>TRBV27|NA|TRBJ2-5|NA
CASSLSGQGSQETQYF
TGTGCCAGCAGTTTATCTGGTCAGGGTAGCCAAGAGACCCAGTACTTC
>TRBV19|NA|TRBJ2-3|NA
CASARGGSTDTQYF
TGTGCCTCGGCCCGGGGAGGTAGCACAGATACGCAGTATTTT
>TRBV7-2|NA|TRBJ1-6|TRBD1
CASRPGTGGSPLHF
TGTGCCAGCCGCCCGGGGACAGGGGGTTCACCCCTCCACTTT
>TRBV6-5|NA|TRBJ2-5|TRBD1
CASGTVRETQYF
TGTGCCAGCGGGACAGTTCGGGAGACCCAGTACTTC
>TRBV7-2|NA|TRBJ2-2|NA
CASSLGWTGELFF
TGTGCCAGCAGCTTAGGTTGGACCGGGGAGCTGTTTTTT
>TRBV19|once|TRBJ2-5|NA
CASSRDLEETQYF
TGTGCCAGCTCAAGGGATTTGGAAGAGACCCAGTACTTC
>TRBV29-1|NA|TRBJ1-1|TRBD1
CSVLQGAWTEAFF
TGCAGCGTACTCCAGGGGGCTTGGACTGAAGCTTTCTTT
>TRBV7-8|NA|TRBJ2-1|NA
CASSRTALGVYNEQFF
TGTGCCAGCAGCCGGACTGCCTTGGGGGTGTACAATGAGCAGTTCTTC
>TRBV7-2|NA|TRBJ1-4|NA
CASSLDGAVEKLFF
TGTGCCAGCAGCTTAGATGGGGCAGTAGAAAAACTGTTTTTT
>TRBV2|NA|TRBJ1-1|NA
CASSEGRGVMNTEAFF
TGTGCCAGCAGTGAAGGGAGAGGGGTTATGAACACTGAAGCTTTCTTT
>TRBV7-3|NA|TRBJ2-3|TRBD1
CASSSQGLRTDTQYF
TGTGCCAGCAGCTCACAGGGGCTCCGCACAGATACGCAGTATTTT
>TRBV19|NA|TRBJ1-5|NA
CASRGPGGNQPQHF
TGTGCCAGCCGGGGCCCGGGGGGAAATCAGCCCCAGCATTTT
>TRBV5-1|NA|TRBJ2-7|NA
CASSLGTASYEQYF
TGCGCCAGCAGCTTGGGGACAGCCTCCTACGAGCAGTACTTC
>TRBV18|NA|TRBJ1-5|NA
CASSPNREGQPQHF
TGTGCCAGCTCACCAAACAGGGAAGGGCAGCCCCAGCATTTT
>TRBV30|NA|TRBJ2-2|TRBD1
CAWSRYTGVAGELFF
TGTGCCTGGAGCCGATACACAGGGGTAGCCGGGGAGCTGTTTTTT
>TRBV19|NA|TRBJ1-5|NA
CASLALEYSNQPQHF
TGTGCCAGTCTAGCTCTCGAATATAGCAATCAGCCCCAGCATTTT
>TRBV5-1|NA|TRBJ2-3|TRBD1
CASSFIGPGQGATDTQYF
TGCGCCAGCAGCTTCATCGGGCCCGGACAGGGGGCCACAGATACGCAGTATTTT
>TRBV6-5|NA|TRBJ2-7|NA
CASSNVGSYEQYF
TGTGCCAGCAGCAACGTTGGCTCCTACGAGCAGTACTTC
>TRBV7-8|NA|TRBJ2-1|TRBD2
CASSLSSSGGYNEQFF
TGTGCCAGCAGCTTAAGCTCTAGCGGGGGGTACAATGAGCAGTTCTTC
>TRBV5-6|NA|TRBJ2-1|NA
CASSSGVMGEQFF
TGTGCCAGCAGCTCGGGAGTTATGGGTGAGCAGTTCTTC
>TRBV7-6|NA|TRBJ2-2|NA
CASSPGGTGELFF
TGTGCCAGCAGCCCAGGAGGCACCGGGGAGCTGTTTTTT
>TRBV19|NA|TRBJ1-2|NA
CASSISASGVLYGYTF
TGTGCCAGTAGTATTTCCGCCTCGGGGGTTCTCTATGGCTACACCTTC
>TRBV5-4|NA|TRBJ2-7|NA
CASSLLPGPYYEQYF
TGTGCCAGCAGCCTCCTGCCGGGACCGTACTACGAGCAGTACTTC
>TRBV5-6|NA|TRBJ2-1|NA
CASILFGTQTYNEQFF
TGTGCCAGCATTCTCTTCGGGACTCAGACCTACAATGAGCAGTTCTTC
>TRBV19|NA|TRBJ1-6|NA
CASSISGGTGNSPLHF
TGTGCCAGTAGTATAAGTGGAGGGACCGGTAATTCACCCCTCCACTTT
>TRBV7-2|NA|TRBJ2-2|NA
CASSSFWGELFF
TGTGCCAGCAGCTCCTTTTGGGGGGAGCTGTTTTTT
>TRBV5-1|NA|TRBJ1-5|NA
CASSLAPGQPQHF
TGCGCCAGCAGCTTGGCGCCGGGGCAGCCCCAGCATTTT